This T cell receptor beta chain is from a study of shared T cell receptors in the human thymus. This clone was detected only a few times. Germline assignment: CDR1 LNHDA and CDR2 SQIVND (reference sequence). The CDR3 has 14 residues. Trimming left V 5 bases short and J 1 base short, with 12 bases between. Sequencing used immunoSEQ multiplex PCR; TCRdb keeps in-frame clones, though not all of them. This sample carries some 700,000 clones, 88% of them seen once, and the ten largest clones take 0.01%. This same sample was also part of a study on human thymus T cells. From that second work: Each of the donors was a healthy Finnish infant who was undergoing open corrective cardiac surgery for congenital heart defects. Corrective cardiac surgery supplied the resected thymus tissue. Blood and thymic repertoires both appeared biased in V and J gene usage. Related studies noted strongly shared thymic repertoires across unrelated people.

This chain links TRBV19 with TRBJ2-7; a weak D match, TRBD2 (5 bases). The TCR was taken from a boy under two years old with a congenital heart defect. Sequenced: thymocytes. CDR3 amino acids: CASSDKLVSYEQYF. CDR3 coding DNA: TGTGCCAGTAGTGATAAACTAGTATCCTACGAGCAGTACTTC.